This T cell receptor beta chain was recorded in a study of T cell clones after liver transplantation (dated by TCRdb to the late 2010s). With regard to the full study: The samples were obtained from ITN030ST, a randomized trial that attempted immunosuppression withdrawal within 2 years after liver transplantation. Donor-reactive T cell clones were identified by TCRbeta sequencing following a pre-transplant mixed lymphocyte reaction and were subsequently tracked in post-transplant blood. As an antigen-independent comparator for the donor-reactive sequences, third party-reactive TCRbeta sequences from pre-transplant MLRs were identified as well. Of the eight recipients, a few were HCV-positive, while the remaining recipients had been transplanted for non-autoimmune, non-viral indications. The subjects received no induction therapy and were kept on standard immunosuppression until randomization at 12-24 months post-transplant. Tolerance was defined as complete withdrawal of immunosuppression for at least one year without a rise in liver enzymes beyond twice the upper limit of normal. Blood samples were collected pre-transplant, pre-randomization before withdrawal, and post-randomization after either full withdrawal or failed withdrawal. The study cohort included 8 liver transplant recipients, of whom 3 were classified as tolerant and 5 as non-tolerant. Results and caveats for the whole study, not just this receptor: In two subjects, low numbers of available donor cells limited the measurable donor-reactive repertoire. When repertoire turnover was taken into account, detection of donor-reactive sequences was significantly reduced in 7 of 8 subjects for CD4 and in 8 of 8 subjects for CD8. Conclusions were preliminary, limited by small, heterogeneous patient numbers and non-standardized post-transplant time points. Donor-reactive sequences declined more than third party-reactive ones, suggesting partial antigen-specific deletion unrelated to withdrawal success. In most of the 8 subjects, regardless of tolerance or HCV status, circulating donor-reactive CD4 TCRbeta sequences dropped significantly post-transplant. Without allograft tissue specimens, donor-reactive T cells may have migrated into the graft rather than being deleted.

The CDR1 and CDR2 encoded by the germline V gene (reference sequence) are SEHNR and FQNEAQ. The CDR3 goes from the cysteine to the phenylalanine over 15 residues. The entry retains the CDR3 DNA only, 45 bases that are in frame from base 1. Trimming removed 0 bases from V and 2 bases from J; the gene matches leave 3 bases unexplained. Concerning this clone itself: This receptor's antigen is unknown. No base quality information exists; no much larger clone differs at one position.

Using immunoSEQ, frozen genomic DNA was subjected to high-throughput TCRbeta CDR3 sequencing, a process that included PCR amplification, mapping, bias correction and internal controls. In the source study's methods: Productive rearrangements were retained, and unique TCRbeta sequences were defined by the CDR3 nucleotide sequence together with the V and J gene. For classification of a sequence as donor-reactive, at least 5-fold expansion in CFSE-low cells relative to unstimulated pre-transplant cells and a frequency of at least 0.01% were required. Minimum frequency thresholds were set for each subject on the basis of the unstimulated sample with the lowest template count, so that a detection power of at least 90% was ensured. Jensen-Shannon divergence between the top 1000 TCRbeta sequences post-transplant and pre-transplant was used to measure repertoire turnover. Changes in detection of donor-reactive sequences were tested with two-sided Fisher's exact tests. As stored in TCRdb, this immuneACCESS dataset retains in-frame rearrangements with V and J assigned. A fraction of the clones does not appear; measured against another copy, unresolved V genes explain less than half of the discrepancy, and the remainder lacks a known reason. V and J calls and clone size are copied from that table; D and trimming were computed from the DNA. The sample table records 95,000 to 110,000 clones; about 86% of these occur just once. The ten largest clones take up approximately 3% of the sample.

Thawed unstimulated PBMCs were stained for CD3, CD4 and CD8 and FACS-sorted into CD3+CD4+ and CD3+CD8+ populations. Randomization to immunosuppression withdrawal applied to every one of the 8 studied subjects. The Qiagen DNeasy Blood and Tissue Kit was used for isolation of genomic DNA. The sequences come from CD4+ T cells from blood, collected approximately 50 months after liver transplant. This TCR derives from a human patient who received a liver transplant. After a transplant, some of the T cells may come from the graft donor. This chain is built from TRBV7-9 and TRBJ2-5; 7 central nucleotides agree with TRBD2. Here is the DNA: TGTGCCAGCAGCTTAGCGGCGCGGGGGCAAGAGACCCAGTACTTC. The resulting protein is CASSLAARGQETQYF.